This T cell receptor (beta chain) appears in the sequencing data of a study of blood T cell repertoires in COVID-19 (TCRdb year 2020). Describing the broader study: The collaborator samples originated in the United States, Italy and Spain and spanned the acute and convalescent phases of COVID-19. A freely available public database, intended as a resource for researchers studying the immune response to SARS-CoV-2, is where the repertoires were released. Where HLA class I and class II types were available, the types were taken from metadata supplied by the sample provider, not from assay-based typing. Subjects who had been exposed to COVID-19, were actively infected with it, or had recovered from it provided the deeply sampled blood TCRbeta repertoires that made up the dataset. The prospective study material was composed of cDNA or gDNA derived from T cells, B-cell-depleted T cells, or PBMCs. The samples were drawn from two sources: the first 160 participants of the ongoing ImmuneRACE study, and 1,200 or so subjects contributed by 6 global collaborators. Nearly every sample came with metadata listing a de-identified subject ID, COVID-19 status, age in years and sex. The full study reports these points: The amount of clinical and demographic metadata varied by source and participant and was provided uncurated.

Regarding this clone: Its binding antigen is unknown. No base quality values were provided; no much bigger clone lies one nucleotide off.

Trimming costs V 0 bases and J 1 base, and their ends lie 8 bases apart. The CDR3 covers 15 residues, taking in both the cysteine and the phenylalanine. Only the CDR3 DNA is retained, 45 bases long and in frame from the first base. Taken from the germline V gene, the CDR1 and CDR2 loops are SGHRS and YFSETQ. Participants in the prospective study were enrolled through a virtual design, were aged roughly 18 to 100 years, and lived in about two dozen United States geographic areas. In the prospective study, participants were assigned to cohorts based on the clinical history participants reported in a screening survey and a study questionnaire. In the prospective study, whole blood, serum and a nasopharyngeal or oropharyngeal swab were collected from each participant by mobile phlebotomists. Prospective study participants could optionally give additional blood draws and questionnaires over an approximately two-month period. Blood samples from the prospective study were shipped frozen or at room temperature prior to DNA extraction.

The immunoSEQ Assay, a bias-controlled multiplex PCR, was used to amplify TCRbeta CDR3 regions from genomic DNA. In the original analysis: Within the assay, amplification of reference gene primers was used to estimate how many nucleated cells each sample contained. To quantify the absolute abundance of each unique TCRbeta CDR3 rearrangement, sequence reads were collapsed and filtered. For each sample, productive Simpson clonality was calculated as the square root of Simpson's diversity index over productive rearrangements. This immuneACCESS table, as held by TCRdb, lists in-frame sequences with V and J called but not all clones. Of the missing ones, under half trace to an unresolved V gene in checked studies; the others have no known cause. V and J calls and clone size are given by that table; D and trimming were obtained from the DNA. The sample has about 180,000 clones on record, roughly 87% of them singletons. The ten largest clones capture about 1.2% of the sample.

Source material: PBMCs or T cells enriched from blood (not recorded which). The receptor comes from a human donor with acute COVID-19. The donor label of this sample is uncertain. The V and J genes are TRBV5-1 and TRBJ2-1; tentative D gene TRBD1, with 6 bases matching. CDR3 loop: CASSLGGQSYNEQFF. The DNA is TGCGCCAGCAGCTTGGGGGGGCAGTCCTACAATGAGCAGTTCTTC. The reference TRBV5-1 and TRBJ2-1 proteins fill in what lies around the CDR3, so the full variable domain reads KAGVTQTPRYLIKTRGQQVTLSCSPISGHRSVSWYQQTPGQGLQFLFEYFSETQRNKGNFPGRFSGRQFSNSRSEMNVSTLELGDSALYLCASSLGGQSYNEQFFGPGTRLTVL.